Listed below are T cell receptor beta chains from one sample, sequenced in a study of shared clonotypes between healthy human individuals. Method: immunoSEQ multiplex PCR; TCRdb's copy keeps in-frame clones and lacks some. The sample lists almost 750,000 clones, roughly 72% occurring once. The sample taken for sequencing was memory CD4+ T cells sorted from blood. These receptor sequences come from a woman aged 25 to 45 in good health. CDR3s include the opening cysteine and the closing phenylalanine or tryptophan. D genes are given only for firm matches. The size field is filled for only some rows; it gives once, few, many or a size class.

>TRBV6-1|TRBJ1-1|.|.
CASSKGGGHTEAFF
TGTGCCAGCAGTAAAGGGGGGGGGCACACTGAAGCTTTCTTT
>TRBV29-1|TRBJ2-5|.|.
CSVLPGEGIKETQYF
TGCAGCGTTCTCCCCGGCGAGGGGATTAAAGAGACCCAGTACTTC
>TRBV23-1|TRBJ2-7|.|many
CASSPQTGSYEQYF
TGCGCCAGCAGTCCCCAGACTGGCTCCTACGAGCAGTACTTC
>TRBV7-3|TRBJ2-6|.|.
CASSPGRISGANVLTF
TGTGCCAGCAGTCCGGGACGGATCTCTGGGGCCAACGTCCTGACTTTC
>TRBV5-1|TRBJ2-4|.|.
CASDHEALLAKNIQYF
TGCGCCAGCGATCATGAAGCCCTACTAGCCAAAAACATTCAGTACTTC
>TRBV27|TRBJ2-7|.|.
CASSLFRSSLEQYF
TGTGCCAGCAGTTTATTCAGGTCTAGTCTCGAGCAGTACTTC
>TRBV20-1|TRBJ2-7|.|.
CSARGGWEQYF
TGCAGTGCTAGAGGGGGGTGGGAGCAGTACTTC
>TRBV19|TRBJ2-5|.|.
CASSIDGATWIETQYF
TGTGCCAGTAGTATAGATGGCGCGACCTGGATAGAGACCCAGTACTTC
>TRBV4-1|TRBJ2-7|.|once
CASSLSKDYGSHEQYF
TGCGCCAGCAGCCTATCCAAAGACTATGGGTCCCACGAGCAGTACTTC
>TRBV7-9|TRBJ2-3|.|once
CASSLAWGASTDTQYF
TGTGCCAGCAGCTTAGCCTGGGGGGCTAGCACAGATACGCAGTATTTT
>TRBV7-3|TRBJ2-1|TRBD2|few
CASSLRTSVGNEQFF
TGTGCCAGCAGCTTGCGGACTAGCGTCGGTAATGAGCAGTTCTTC
>TRBV7-2|TRBJ2-2|.|.
CASSGNANTGELFF
TGTGCCAGCAGCGGGAATGCGAACACCGGGGAGCTGTTTTTT
>TRBV29-1|TRBJ1-1|.|few
CSVRFELNTEAFF
TGCAGCGTTAGATTCGAACTAAACACTGAAGCTTTCTTT
>TRBV5-1|TRBJ2-4|.|.
CASSFLQGWDIQYF
TGCGCCAGCAGCTTTCTCCAGGGTTGGGACATTCAGTACTTC
>TRBV28|TRBJ2-7|.|.
CASVDGTLIYEQYF
TGTGCCAGTGTAGACGGGACTCTTATCTACGAGCAGTACTTC
>TRBV4-1|TRBJ1-6|.|.
CASSQDMGPQGDNSPLHF
TGCGCCAGCAGCCAAGATATGGGTCCGCAGGGCGATAATTCACCCCTCCACTTT
>TRBV6-1|TRBJ1-1|.|.
CASKRTPSAFF
TGTGCCAGCAAGAGAACACCATCGGCTTTCTTT
>TRBV5-1|TRBJ2-1|TRBD2|few
CASSSVLAGGSDEQFF
TGCGCCAGCAGCTCGGTACTAGCGGGAGGTAGCGATGAGCAGTTCTTC
>TRBV18|TRBJ2-7|.|few
CASSPRQIYEQYF
TGTGCCAGCTCACCACGGCAGATCTACGAGCAGTACTTC
>TRBV4-1|TRBJ2-1|.|.
CASGGDAEQFF
TGCGCCAGCGGAGGAGATGCTGAGCAGTTCTTC
>TRBV7-9|TRBJ2-2|.|.
CASTDSTAYGDTGELFF
TGTGCCAGCACCGACTCGACGGCCTACGGGGACACCGGGGAGCTGTTTTTT
>TRBV5-1|TRBJ1-1|TRBD1|.
CASSVTGTAGGAFF
TGCGCCAGCAGTGTTACCGGGACAGCGGGGGGAGCTTTCTTT
>TRBV5-5|TRBJ2-4|.|.
CTSSYDGAEYQNIQYF
TGTACCAGCAGCTACGACGGGGCAGAGTATCAAAACATTCAGTACTTC